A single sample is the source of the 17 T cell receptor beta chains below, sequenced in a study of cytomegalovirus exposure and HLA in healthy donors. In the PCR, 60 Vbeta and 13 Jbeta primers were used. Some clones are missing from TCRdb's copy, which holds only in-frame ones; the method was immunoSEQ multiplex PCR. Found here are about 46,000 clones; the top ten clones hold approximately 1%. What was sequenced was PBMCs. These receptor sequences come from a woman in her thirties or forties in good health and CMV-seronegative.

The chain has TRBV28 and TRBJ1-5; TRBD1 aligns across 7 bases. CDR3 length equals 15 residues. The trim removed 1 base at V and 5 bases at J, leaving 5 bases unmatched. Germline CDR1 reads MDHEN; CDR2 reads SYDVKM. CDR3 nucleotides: TGTGCCAGCAGTTTATCACAGGGGTGGGATCAGCCCCAGCATTTT. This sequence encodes CASSLSQGWDQPQHF.

The CDR3, as DNA: TGTGCCACCTGTGCGGGGAGGCCGAACACAGATACGCAGTATTTT. This translates into CATCAGRPNTDTQYF. The V call is TRBV6-1, the J call TRBJ2-3, with a possible D match to TRBD2 (6 bases). The V gene's germline CDR1 is MNHNS and CDR2 SASEGT. With 10 bases removed from V and 2 bases from J, the gap between germline ends came to 19 bases. This CDR3 spans 15 amino acids.

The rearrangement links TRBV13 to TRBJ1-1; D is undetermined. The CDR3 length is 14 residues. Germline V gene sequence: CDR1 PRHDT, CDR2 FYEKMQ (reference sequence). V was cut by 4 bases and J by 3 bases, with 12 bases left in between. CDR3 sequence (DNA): TGTGCCAGCAGCTACCTCGGGGTGGACACTGAAGCTTTCTTT. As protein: CASSYLGVDTEAFF.

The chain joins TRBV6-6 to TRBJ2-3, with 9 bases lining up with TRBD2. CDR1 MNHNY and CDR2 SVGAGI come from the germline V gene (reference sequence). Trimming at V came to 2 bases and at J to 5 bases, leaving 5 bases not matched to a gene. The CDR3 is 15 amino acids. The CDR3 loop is CASSYEREVVDTQYF. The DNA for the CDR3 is TGTGCCAGCAGTTACGAGCGGGAGGTTGTAGATACGCAGTATTTT.

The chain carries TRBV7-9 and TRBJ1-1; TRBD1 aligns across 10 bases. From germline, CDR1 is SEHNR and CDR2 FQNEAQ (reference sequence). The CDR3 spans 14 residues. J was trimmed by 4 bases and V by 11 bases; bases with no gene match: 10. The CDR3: CAGRTGGLVTEAFF. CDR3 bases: TGTGCCGGCCGGACAGGGGGGTTGGTCACTGAAGCTTTCTTT.

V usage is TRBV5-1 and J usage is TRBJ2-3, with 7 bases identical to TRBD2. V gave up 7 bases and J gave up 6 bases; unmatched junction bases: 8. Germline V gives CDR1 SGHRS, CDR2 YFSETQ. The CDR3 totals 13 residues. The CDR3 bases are TGCGCCAGCGGGGGGGAGTTAGGCGATACGCAGTATTTT. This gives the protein CASGGELGDTQYF.

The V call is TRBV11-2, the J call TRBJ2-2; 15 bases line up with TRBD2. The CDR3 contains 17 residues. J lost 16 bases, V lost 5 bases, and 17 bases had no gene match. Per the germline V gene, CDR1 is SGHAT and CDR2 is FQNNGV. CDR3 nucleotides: TGTGCCAGCAGCCCACGTCGGACTAGCGGGAGGGCCAGGGAACCGTTTTTT. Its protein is CASSPRRTSGRAREPFF.

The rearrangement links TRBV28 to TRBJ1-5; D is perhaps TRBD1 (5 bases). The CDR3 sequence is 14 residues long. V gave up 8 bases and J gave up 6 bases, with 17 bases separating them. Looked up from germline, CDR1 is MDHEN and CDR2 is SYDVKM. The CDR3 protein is CASGEVQGGQPQHF. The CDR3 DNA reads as TGTGCCAGCGGAGAGGTGCAGGGTGGTCAGCCCCAGCATTTT.

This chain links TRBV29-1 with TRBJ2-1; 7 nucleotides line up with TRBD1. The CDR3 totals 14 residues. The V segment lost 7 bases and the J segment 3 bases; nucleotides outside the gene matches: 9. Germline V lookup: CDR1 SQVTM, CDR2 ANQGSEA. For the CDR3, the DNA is TGCAGCGCCCAGACAGGGTTTTACTACAATGAGCAGTTCTTC. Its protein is CSAQTGFYYNEQFF.

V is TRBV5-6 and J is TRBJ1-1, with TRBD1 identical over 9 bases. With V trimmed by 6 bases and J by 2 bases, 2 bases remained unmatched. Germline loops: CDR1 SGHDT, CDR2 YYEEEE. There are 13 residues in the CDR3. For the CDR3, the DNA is TGTGCCAGCAAGGGACAGGGAAACACTGAAGCTTTCTTT. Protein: CASKGQGNTEAFF.

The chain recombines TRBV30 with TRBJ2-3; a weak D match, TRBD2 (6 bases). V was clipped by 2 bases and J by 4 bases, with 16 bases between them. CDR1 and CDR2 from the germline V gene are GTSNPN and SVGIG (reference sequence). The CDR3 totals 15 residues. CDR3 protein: CAWSSQGGNSDTQYF. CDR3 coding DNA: TGTGCCTGGAGTTCGCAGGGCGGGAACTCAGATACGCAGTATTTT.

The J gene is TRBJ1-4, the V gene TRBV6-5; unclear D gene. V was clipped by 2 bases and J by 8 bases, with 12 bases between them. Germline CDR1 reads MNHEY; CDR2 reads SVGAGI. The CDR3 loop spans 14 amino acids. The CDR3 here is CASSYGRDKEKLFF. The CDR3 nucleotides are TGTGCCAGCAGTTACGGGAGGGATAAGGAAAAACTGTTTTTT.

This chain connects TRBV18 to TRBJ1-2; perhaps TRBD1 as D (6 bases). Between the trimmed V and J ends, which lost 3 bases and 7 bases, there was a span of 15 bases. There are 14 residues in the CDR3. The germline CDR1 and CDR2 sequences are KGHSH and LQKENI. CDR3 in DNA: TGTGCCAGCTCACCGAAATCACAGGGTGCTGGCTACACCTTC. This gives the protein CASSPKSQGAGYTF. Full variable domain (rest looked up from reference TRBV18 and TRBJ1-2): NAGVMQNPRHLVRRRGQEARLRCSPMKGHSHVYWYRQLPEEGLKFMVYLQKENIIDESGMPKERFSAEFPKEGPSILRIQQVVRGDSAAYFCASSPKSQGAGYTFGSGTRLTVV.

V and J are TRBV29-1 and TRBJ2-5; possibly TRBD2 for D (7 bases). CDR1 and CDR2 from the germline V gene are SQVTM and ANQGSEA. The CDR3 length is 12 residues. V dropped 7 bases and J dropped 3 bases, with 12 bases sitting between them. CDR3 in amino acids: CSARGGEETQYF. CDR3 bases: TGCAGCGCTCGCGGGGGCGAAGAGACCCAGTACTTC.

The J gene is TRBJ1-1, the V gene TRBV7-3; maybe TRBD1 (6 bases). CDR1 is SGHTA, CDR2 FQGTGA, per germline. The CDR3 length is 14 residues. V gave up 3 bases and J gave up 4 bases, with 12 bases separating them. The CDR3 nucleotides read TGTGCCAGCAGCTTTGGGGGCGCAGGCACTGAAGCTTTCTTT. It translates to CASSFGGAGTEAFF.

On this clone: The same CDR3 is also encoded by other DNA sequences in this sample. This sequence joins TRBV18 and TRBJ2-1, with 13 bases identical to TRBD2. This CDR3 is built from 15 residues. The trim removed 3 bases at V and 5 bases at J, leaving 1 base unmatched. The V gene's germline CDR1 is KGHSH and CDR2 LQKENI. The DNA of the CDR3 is TGTGCCAGCTCACCTGGACTAGCGGGAGACAATGAGCAGTTCTTC. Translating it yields CASSPGLAGDNEQFF.

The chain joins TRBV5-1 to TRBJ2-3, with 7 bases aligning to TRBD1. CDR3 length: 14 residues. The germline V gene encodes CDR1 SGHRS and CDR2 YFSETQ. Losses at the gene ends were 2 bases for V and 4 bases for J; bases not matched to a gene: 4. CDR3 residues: CASSFGQAADTQYF. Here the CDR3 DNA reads TGCGCCAGCAGCTTTGGACAGGCGGCAGATACGCAGTATTTT.